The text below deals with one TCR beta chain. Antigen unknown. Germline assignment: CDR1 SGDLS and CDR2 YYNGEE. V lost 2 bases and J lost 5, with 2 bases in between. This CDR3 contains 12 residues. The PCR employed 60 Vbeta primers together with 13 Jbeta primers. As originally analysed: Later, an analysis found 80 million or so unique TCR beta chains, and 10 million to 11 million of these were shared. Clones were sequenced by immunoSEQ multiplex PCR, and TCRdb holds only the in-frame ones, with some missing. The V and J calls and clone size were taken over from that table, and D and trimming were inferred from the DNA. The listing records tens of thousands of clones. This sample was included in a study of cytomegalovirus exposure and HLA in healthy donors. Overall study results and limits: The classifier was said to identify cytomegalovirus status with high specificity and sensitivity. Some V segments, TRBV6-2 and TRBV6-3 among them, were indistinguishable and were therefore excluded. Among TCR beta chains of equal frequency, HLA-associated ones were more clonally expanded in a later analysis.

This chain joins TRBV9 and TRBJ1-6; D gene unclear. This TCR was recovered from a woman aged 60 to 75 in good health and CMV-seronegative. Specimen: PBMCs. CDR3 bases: TGTGCCAGCAGCGTTAATAATTCACCCCTCCACTTT. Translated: CASSVNNSPLHF. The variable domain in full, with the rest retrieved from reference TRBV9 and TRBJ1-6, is DSGVTQTPKHLITATGQRVTLRCSPRSGDLSVYWYQQSLDQGLQFLIQYYNGEERAKGNILERFSAQQFPDLHSELNLSSLELGDSALYFCASSVNNSPLHFGNGTRLTVT.